These 25 T cell receptor beta chains share one sample of origin, sequenced in a study of shared clonotypes between healthy human individuals (dated by TCRdb to 2020 to 2022). The library was generated by the immunoSEQ multiplex PCR assay. This immuneACCESS table, as held by TCRdb, lists in-frame sequences with V and J called but not all clones. Of the missing ones, under half trace to an unresolved V gene in checked studies; the others have no known cause. The sample profile shows 2 million to 3 million clones; around 90% of them were found once. The ten largest clonotypes hold roughly 0.14% of the sample. Sequences were obtained from naive CD4+ T cells sorted from blood. The sample's cell subset or site, from its label and the paper: CD45RA+ positively selected. The receptors shown here come from a man aged 18 to 35 in good health.

The chain employs TRBV19 and TRBJ1-4; 10 bases align to TRBD1. The J segment lost 13 bases and the V segment lost 7 bases, leaving 12 bases of the junction unmatched. Germline CDR1 reads LNHDA; CDR2 reads SQIVND (reference sequence). The CDR3 spans 14 residues. CDR3 bases: TGTGCCAGTACTGAGACAGGGGGCCCGGGGGGACTGTTTTTT. As protein: CASTETGGPGGLFF. Full variable domain (remainder filled in from reference TRBV19 and TRBJ1-4): DGGITQSPKYLFRKEGQNVTLSCEQNLNHDAMYWYRQDPGQGLRLIYYSQIVNDFQKGDIAEGYSVSREKKESFPLTVTSAQKNPTAFYLCASTETGGPGGLFFGSGTQLSVL.

This clone came up once. V is TRBV19 and J is TRBJ1-2; possibly TRBD1 for D (6 bases). V was cut by 4 bases and J by 1 base, with 19 bases left in between. Germline CDR1 LNHDA, CDR2 SQIVND (reference sequence). This CDR3 spans 17 amino acids. CDR3 amino acids: CASSTSWTASNNYGYTF. DNA for the CDR3: TGTGCCAGTAGTACCTCATGGACAGCCTCAAATAACTATGGCTACACCTTC.

A few counts support this clone. The chain links TRBV27 to TRBJ1-6, with D perhaps TRBD1 (5 bases). This CDR3 has 13 amino acids. Trimming cost V 4 bases and J 13 bases, with 14 bases left between them. Germline V gene sequence: CDR1 MNHEY, CDR2 SMNVEV (reference sequence). CDR3 residues: CASSSRVPSPLHF. DNA of the CDR3: TGTGCCAGCAGTTCCAGGGTTCCTTCGCCCCTCCACTTT.

V usage is TRBV28 and J usage is TRBJ2-5; TRBD2 agrees at 10 bases. J lost 5 bases, V lost 3 bases, and 6 bases had no gene match. Germline values: CDR1 MDHEN, CDR2 SYDVKM. The CDR3 extends over 15 amino acids. CDR3 sequence: CASSLLAGDMETQYF. The CDR3 DNA is TGTGCCAGCAGTTTGCTAGCGGGAGATATGGAGACCCAGTACTTC.

This chain links TRBV18 with TRBJ1-5; D is ambiguous. CDR3 length: 14 residues. Between the trimmed V and J ends, which lost 2 bases and 5 bases, there was a span of 10 bases. Germline V gene lookup returns CDR1 KGHSH and CDR2 LQKENI. Here the CDR3 reads CASSPSQSDQPQHF. The CDR3, as DNA: TGTGCCAGCTCACCATCACAGAGCGATCAGCCCCAGCATTTT.

The chain carries TRBV2 and TRBJ2-1; D not certain. CDR3 length equals 15 residues. V dropped 2 bases and J dropped 4 bases, with 12 bases sitting between them. Germline V gene sequence: CDR1 SNHLY, CDR2 FYNNEI. CDR3 loop: CASSELGSGYNEQFF. The CDR3 nucleotides are TGTGCCAGCAGTGAACTGGGGTCGGGTTACAATGAGCAGTTCTTC.

A remark on this clone: This sample also contains other DNA sequences that code for the same CDR3. The chain uses TRBV5-1 and TRBJ1-6, with 8 bases fitting TRBD1. J gave up 5 bases and V 4 bases, and 2 bases lay outside the gene matches. The CDR3 loop spans 14 amino acids. Germline-derived CDR1 and CDR2 are SGHRS and YFSETQ. CDR3 nucleotide sequence: TGCGCCAGCAGCCAGGGGGCTGATAATTCACCCCTCCACTTT. It is translated as CASSQGADNSPLHF.

The gene calls are TRBV6-1 and TRBJ2-5; 7 bases map to TRBD1. CDR1 and CDR2 (germline): MNHNS, SASEGT. The V and J ends lost 6 bases and 2 bases, in that order; junction bases with no gene match: 6. This CDR3 is built from 14 residues. The CDR3 loop reads CASSLPGQQETQYF. CDR3 nucleotide sequence: TGTGCCAGCAGCCTACCGGGACAGCAAGAGACCCAGTACTTC.

This clone has a single count. The rearrangement uses TRBV10-3 and TRBJ1-1; a possible D gene is TRBD1 (5 bases). The V and J ends lost 3 bases and 1 base respectively, with 18 bases between them. This CDR3 has 17 residues. Looked up from germline, CDR1 is ENHRY and CDR2 is SYGVKD. The CDR3 loop reads CAISDFLVQGGNTEAFF. The CDR3 DNA follows: TGTGCCATCAGTGATTTCCTAGTCCAGGGAGGGAACACTGAAGCTTTCTTT.

This clone came up once. This chain joins TRBV5-6 and TRBJ1-2; D not resolved. Between the trimmed V and J ends, which lost 0 bases and 5 bases, there was a span of 8 bases. This CDR3 contains 13 residues. The V gene's germline CDR1 is SGHDT and CDR2 YYEEEE. CDR3: CASSLVSGYGYTF. The CDR3 nucleotides are TGTGCCAGCAGCTTGGTATCCGGGTATGGCTACACCTTC.

The genes are TRBV7-9 and TRBJ2-5; D is possibly TRBD1 (5 bases). Between the trimmed V and J ends, which lost 5 bases and 2 bases, there was a span of 9 bases. The CDR3 is 13 residues long. CDR1 and CDR2 from the germline V gene are SEHNR and FQNEAQ (reference sequence). CDR3 DNA: TGTGCCAGCAGCCAGGGATCACAAGAGACCCAGTACTTC. Translated: CASSQGSQETQYF.

Regarding this clone: Other nucleotide sequences in the sample specify the same CDR3. The chain combines TRBV7-2 with TRBJ2-7; the match to TRBD2 covers 10 bases. The V and J ends lost 5 bases and 2 bases, in that order; junction bases with no gene match: 3. This CDR3 has 14 amino acids. Germline values: CDR1 SGHTA, CDR2 FQGNSA. CDR3 in amino acids: CASSPTSGPYEQYF. For the CDR3, the DNA is TGTGCCAGCAGCCCGACTAGCGGGCCCTACGAGCAGTACTTC.

The rearrangement joins TRBV15 to TRBJ2-5; TRBD1 might be the D (5 bases). V lost 2 bases and J lost 2, with 12 bases in between. The CDR3 extends over 15 amino acids. CDR1 is LNHNV, CDR2 YYDKDF, per germline (reference sequence). This CDR3 is CATSRFRTRQETQYF. In nucleotides, the CDR3 is TGTGCCACCAGCAGATTCCGGACAAGGCAAGAGACCCAGTACTTC.

The chain combines TRBV2 with TRBJ1-5; 7 nucleotides line up with TRBD1. This CDR3 region has 15 residues. Germline lookup yields CDR1 SNHLY and CDR2 FYNNEI. V lost 2 bases to trimming and J lost 4 bases; unmatched junction nucleotides: 5. The CDR3 loop reads CASSEQWTGNQPQHF. DNA of the CDR3: TGTGCCAGCAGTGAACAATGGACAGGTAATCAGCCCCAGCATTTT.

Details on this clone: The same CDR3 also results from other DNA sequences found in this sample. CDR3 bases: TGTGCCAGCAGTTACTCCTTAGCGGGGGGATACAATGAGCAGTTCTTC. The encoded protein is CASSYSLAGGYNEQFF. The chain carries TRBV6-5 and TRBJ2-1, with TRBD2 identical over 10 bases. Germline V gene data show CDR1 as MNHEY and CDR2 as SVGAGI. After removal of 0 bases from V and 4 bases from J, the junction contained 3 bases not matched to a gene. CDR3 length: 16 amino acids.

The rearrangement links TRBV7-3 to TRBJ2-7; 11 positions match TRBD1. V lost 3 bases, J lost 2 bases, and 0 bases stayed unmatched. The CDR3 length is 14 residues. Germline V CDR1 and CDR2: SGHTA, FQGTGA. The CDR3, as DNA: TGTGCCAGCAGCTTGGGACAGGGGGCCTACGAGCAGTACTTC. Translating it yields CASSLGQGAYEQYF.

The chain is built from TRBV18 and TRBJ1-1; D not certain. V was pared by 0 bases and J by 7 bases, with 12 bases between. The germline V gene has CDR1 KGHSH and CDR2 LQKENI. The CDR3 is made up of 14 amino acids. CDR3 nucleotide sequence: TGTGCCAGCTCACCACCTGTCCGGTTACTTGAAGCTTTCTTT. Amino acids: CASSPPVRLLEAFF.

V is TRBV19 and J is TRBJ2-7; 8 bases agree with TRBD1. Trimming at V came to 1 base and at J to 2 bases, leaving 7 bases not matched to a gene. The CDR3 has 16 residues. Germline values: CDR1 LNHDA, CDR2 SQIVND (reference sequence). The CDR3 loop is CASSIGGTGVTYEQYF. The CDR3 DNA sequence: TGTGCCAGTAGTATAGGAGGGACAGGAGTTACCTACGAGCAGTACTTC.

The chain carries TRBV28 and TRBJ1-4; 11 bases fit TRBD1. The V segment lost 8 bases and the J segment 7 bases; nucleotides outside the gene matches: 3. The germline V gene encodes CDR1 MDHEN and CDR2 SYDVKM. There are 13 residues in the CDR3. Here the CDR3 reads CASWDRGSEKLFF. The CDR3 DNA follows: TGTGCCAGCTGGGACAGGGGGAGTGAAAAACTGTTTTTT.

This clone was seen a handful of times. V is TRBV19 and J is TRBJ1-5; D possibly corresponds to TRBD1 (6 bases). The CDR3 spans 14 residues. The V and J ends lost 4 bases and 3 bases respectively, with 10 bases between them. In germline, CDR1 is LNHDA, CDR2 SQIVND (reference sequence). This CDR3 reads CASSTGAANQPQHF. The CDR3 DNA sequence: TGTGCCAGTAGTACGGGGGCTGCCAATCAGCCCCAGCATTTT.

The chain combines TRBV7-9 with TRBJ1-4; D call uncertain. CDR1 and CDR2 from the germline V gene are SEHNR and FQNEAQ (reference sequence). The CDR3 spans 13 residues. The V gene lost 1 base and the J gene lost 8 bases, with 8 bases spanning the gap. The CDR3, as DNA: TGTGCCAGCAGCTTAGTAGGAACGGAAAAACTGTTTTTT. Amino acid sequence: CASSLVGTEKLFF.

The chain joins TRBV25-1 to TRBJ1-6; the D is unclear. CDR3 size: 14 residues. Germline V gives CDR1 MGHDK, CDR2 SYGVNS. The V and J ends lost 4 bases and 2 bases respectively, with 6 bases between them. Here the CDR3 reads CASSALPYNSPLHF. The DNA of the CDR3 is TGTGCCAGCAGTGCCCTCCCCTATAATTCACCCCTCCACTTT. Using reference TRBV25-1 and TRBJ1-6 for the parts outside the CDR3, the full variable domain is EADIYQTPRYLVIGTGKKITLECSQTMGHDKMYWYQQDPGMELHLIHYSYGVNSTEKGDLSSESTVSRIRTEHFPLTLESARPSHTSQYLCASSALPYNSPLHFGNGTRLTVT.

This chain uses TRBV30 with TRBJ2-7, with 10 bases lining up with TRBD1. Germline V CDR1 and CDR2: GTSNPN, SVGIG (reference sequence). Trimming at V came to 0 bases and at J to 5 bases, leaving 10 bases not matched to a gene. CDR3 size: 16 residues. The CDR3 is CAWSVLGTGVSHEQYF. As DNA, the CDR3 is TGTGCCTGGAGTGTACTGGGGACAGGGGTTTCCCACGAGCAGTACTTC.

In its sample, this clone was seen once. This sequence joins TRBV19 and TRBJ1-5; the match to TRBD1 covers 8 bases. Germline values: CDR1 LNHDA, CDR2 SQIVND (reference sequence). This CDR3 has 16 amino acids. Losses at the gene ends were 4 bases for V and 0 bases for J; bases not matched to a gene: 5. CDR3 in DNA: TGTGCCAGTAGTAGAGGACAGGGACATAGCAATCAGCCCCAGCATTTT. Its translation is CASSRGQGHSNQPQHF.

This chain connects TRBV5-5 to TRBJ1-3; TRBD1 aligns across 10 bases. The CDR3 contains 18 residues. Germline V gene sequence: CDR1 SGHKS, CDR2 YYEKEE (reference sequence). Trimming took 4 bases from V and 3 from J; bases not matched to a gene: 13. The CDR3 nucleotides are TGTGCCAGCAGCCCCTCCGGGACAGGGGTAGGTGGTGGAAACACCATATATTTT. Residues: CASSPSGTGVGGGNTIYF.